This TCR beta chain was identified during a study of CD8 T cells in ankylosing spondylitis (dated by TCRdb to between 2016 and 2019). Turning to the overall study: T cell receptor beta repertoires were profiled in healthy donors and ankylosing spondylitis patients so that disease-linked TCR variants could be found. In total, the full study cohort was made up of roughly 110 healthy donors and approximately 24 ankylosing spondylitis patients. Peripheral blood was sampled, and synovial fluid was additionally collected from ankylosing spondylitis patients.

This clonotype was detected ten times or more. Its antigen is currently not known. Nothing much larger sits one base from this clone, and base qualities are not available. V loses 8 bases at its end and J loses 5 bases; junction bases beyond the gene matches: 9. Looking up the germline V gene (reference sequence) yields CDR1 GTSNPN and CDR2 SVGIG. The CDR3 starts with the cysteine, ends with the phenylalanine, and has 13 residues. CDR3 DNA is the only sequence kept; it has 39 bases, read in frame from the first base. The investigation overall reported the following: The disease-linked clones had a CD8+ phenotype and were found at relatively low frequencies in peripheral blood. Some motif variants were previously reported in synovial fluid and blood of reactive arthritis patients, suggesting common disease-initiation mechanisms. Blood from ankylosing spondylitis patients appeared to be characterized by a TCR beta motif made up of under ten highly homologous amino acid variants. The disease-linked clones were reported to be significantly enriched in matched synovial fluid samples from ankylosing spondylitis patients.

The sequencing machine was an Illumina HiSeq 2500. TCR beta libraries were prepared by quantitative 5'-RACE with molecular barcodes. On the authors' methods: To identify disease-linked TCR variants, a new computational method was used, one built on a probabilistic model of VDJ rearrangement. The public reads were run again by TCRdb, first through fastp at Q25 and then through MiXCR, and only productive beta chains were kept. Identical CDR3 protein sequences are pooled into one entry, listed with their most common genes and DNA. These V and J calls derive from TCRdb rather than the authors' analysis. This sample has 150,000 to 200,000 distinct CDR3 sequences in its table, and about 9.9% of those were observed once. Just under 30% of the sample is in the top ten clones.

Input material: blood, either unsorted or a sorted T cell fraction (not recorded which). Rearrangement joined TRBV30 to TRBJ2-3; TRBD2 matches 8 bases in the middle. The source is a male donor with ankylosing spondylitis or in good health (not recorded which). The nucleotide sequence reads as follows: TGTGCCAGAGCGGGAGCTACGGTAGATACGCAGTATTTT. Its translation is CARAGATVDTQYF.